Listed below are T cell receptor beta chains from one sample, sequenced in a study of cytomegalovirus exposure and HLA in healthy donors. TCRdb keeps only in-frame clones here, not all; method: immunoSEQ multiplex PCR. Among about 160,000 clones, around 80% were seen once, and the ten largest hold about 9.6%. The specimen sequenced was PBMCs. The receptors were gathered from a man between 18 and 35 years old in good health and CMV-seropositive. Both conserved end residues are part of each CDR3. D genes are given only for firm matches. Not all rows give a size; the values are once, few, many and, for expanded clones, a class.

size: NA; V: TRBV6-4; J: TRBJ1-5; D: NA; CDR3: CASSQGPDQPQHF; DNA: TGTGCCAGCAGCCAGGGGCCTGATCAGCCCCAGCATTTT
size: NA; V: TRBV4-2; J: TRBJ2-1; D: TRBD2; CDR3: CASSQRRGAYNEQFF; DNA: TGTGCCAGCAGCCAGAGGCGGGGGGCCTACAATGAGCAGTTCTTC
size: NA; V: TRBV6-4; J: TRBJ2-1; D: TRBD2; CDR3: CASSTGTSANEQFF; DNA: TGTGCCAGCAGTACAGGGACTAGTGCGAATGAGCAGTTCTTC
size: NA; V: TRBV10-3; J: TRBJ1-3; D: NA; CDR3: CAISEQVLGLGGNTIYF; DNA: TGTGCCATCAGTGAACAGGTCTTGGGCTTAGGTGGAAACACCATATATTTT
size: NA; V: TRBV5-1; J: TRBJ2-1; D: NA; CDR3: CASSAQGGGGNEQFF; DNA: TGCGCCAGCAGCGCACAGGGAGGGGGGGGCAATGAGCAGTTCTTC
size: few; V: TRBV19; J: TRBJ2-1; D: NA; CDR3: CATKTLRGGYNEQFF; DNA: TGTGCCACTAAAACCCTAAGGGGGGGGTACAATGAGCAGTTCTTC
size: NA; V: TRBV5-6; J: TRBJ1-3; D: TRBD1; CDR3: CASSWGTGRSGNTIYF; DNA: TGTGCCAGCAGCTGGGGGACAGGGCGCTCTGGAAACACCATATATTTT
size: few; V: TRBV5-6; J: TRBJ1-5; D: TRBD1; CDR3: CASSLDRAGGPQHF; DNA: TGTGCCAGCAGCCTAGACAGGGCCGGTGGGCCCCAGCATTTT
size: once; V: TRBV9; J: TRBJ2-2; D: TRBD2; CDR3: CASSPTSGGSGELFF; DNA: TGTGCCAGCAGCCCTACTAGCGGGGGGTCCGGGGAGCTGTTTTTT
size: NA; V: TRBV7-2; J: TRBJ2-2; D: TRBD2; CDR3: CASSPPGGPAGELFF; DNA: TGTGCCAGCAGCCCACCGGGAGGGCCGGCCGGGGAGCTGTTTTTT
size: NA; V: TRBV7-2; J: TRBJ2-5; D: NA; CDR3: CASSFAGQREQYF; DNA: TGTGCCAGCAGCTTCGCCGGACAGCGAGAGCAGTACTTC
size: NA; V: TRBV6-6; J: TRBJ1-6; D: TRBD1; CDR3: CASSYRDRAGSPLHF; DNA: TGTGCCAGCAGTTACCGGGACAGGGCAGGTTCACCCCTCCACTTT
size: few; V: TRBV5-1; J: TRBJ2-5; D: NA; CDR3: CASSAGGEETQYF; DNA: TGCGCCAGCAGCGCAGGAGGGGAGGAGACCCAGTACTTC
size: NA; V: TRBV6-5; J: TRBJ1-5; D: NA; CDR3: CASSYNKNSNQPQHF; DNA: TGTGCCAGCAGTTACAACAAGAATAGCAATCAGCCCCAGCATTTT
size: NA; V: TRBV11-2; J: TRBJ1-2; D: NA; CDR3: CASSLGQSSDGYTF; DNA: TGTGCCAGCAGCTTAGGACAAAGTAGTGATGGCTACACCTTC
size: NA; V: TRBV4-1; J: TRBJ1-1; D: NA; CDR3: CASSHTGGRTVNTEAFF; DNA: TGCGCCAGCAGCCACACTGGAGGGAGAACGGTGAACACTGAAGCTTTCTTT
size: NA; V: TRBV10-3; J: TRBJ1-1; D: NA; CDR3: CAISRGGNTEAFF; DNA: TGTGCCATCAGCCGGGGAGGGAACACTGAAGCTTTCTTT
size: NA; V: TRBV5-1; J: TRBJ1-2; D: NA; CDR3: CASSLAVGQVVGYTF; DNA: TGCGCCAGCAGCTTGGCCGTGGGACAAGTGGTAGGCTACACCTTC
size: NA; V: TRBV10-1; J: TRBJ2-1; D: TRBD2; CDR3: CASSESPSGSDEQFF; DNA: TGCGCCAGCAGTGAGTCCCCCAGCGGGAGTGATGAGCAGTTCTTC
size: once; V: TRBV29-1; J: TRBJ1-2; D: TRBD1; CDR3: CSVRTGAGDYGYTF; DNA: TGCAGCGTTCGGACAGGGGCCGGGGACTATGGCTACACCTTC
size: NA; V: TRBV29-1; J: TRBJ2-7; D: TRBD1; CDR3: CSVFGTEQPSYEQYF; DNA: TGCAGCGTTTTTGGGACAGAACAACCCTCCTACGAGCAGTACTTC
size: NA; V: TRBV5-4; J: TRBJ2-2; D: NA; CDR3: CASSPGRGDTGELFF; DNA: TGTGCCAGCAGCCCTGGCAGGGGGGACACCGGGGAGCTGTTTTTT
size: NA; V: TRBV15; J: TRBJ1-4; D: NA; CDR3: CATSRDRVTGQKLFF; DNA: TGTGCCACCAGCAGAGATCGGGTCACAGGACAAAAACTGTTTTTT
size: NA; V: TRBV29-1; J: TRBJ2-5; D: NA; CDR3: CSVGRGAQETQYF; DNA: TGCAGCGTTGGAAGGGGCGCTCAAGAGACCCAGTACTTC
size: NA; V: TRBV19; J: TRBJ1-1; D: NA; CDR3: CASRDHHRALNTEAFF; DNA: TGTGCCAGTAGGGACCATCACAGGGCTCTGAACACTGAAGCTTTCTTT
size: NA; V: TRBV6-4; J: TRBJ1-2; D: TRBD1; CDR3: CASSESGGQIGYTF; DNA: TGTGCCAGCAGTGAATCAGGGGGCCAGATCGGCTACACCTTC
size: NA; V: TRBV11-2; J: TRBJ1-6; D: TRBD1; CDR3: CASSLDRSGGVRSPLHF; DNA: TGTGCCAGCAGCTTAGATCGGTCAGGGGGTGTTAGGTCACCCCTCCACTTT
size: once; V: TRBV20-1; J: TRBJ1-5; D: NA; CDR3: CSARRGQPQHF; DNA: TGCAGTGCTAGAAGGGGGCAGCCCCAGCATTTT
size: NA; V: TRBV4-1; J: TRBJ1-3; D: TRBD1; CDR3: CASSLAGTGPGNTIYF; DNA: TGCGCCAGCAGCCTAGCCGGGACAGGGCCTGGAAACACCATATATTTT
size: NA; V: TRBV6-5; J: TRBJ2-5; D: NA; CDR3: CASSYSWGGAETQYF; DNA: TGTGCCAGCAGTTATTCCTGGGGGGGCGCGGAGACCCAGTACTTC
size: NA; V: TRBV18; J: TRBJ1-6; D: TRBD1; CDR3: CASSLTGNRNSPLHF; DNA: TGTGCCAGCTCGCTGACAGGGAATCGGAATTCACCCCTCCACTTT
size: NA; V: TRBV5-5; J: TRBJ1-5; D: NA; CDR3: CASSLRVQSNQPQHF; DNA: TGTGCCAGCAGCTTAAGAGTACAGAGCAATCAGCCCCAGCATTTT
size: NA; V: TRBV5-6; J: TRBJ2-7; D: NA; CDR3: CASSLGSGSSSYEQYF; DNA: TGTGCCAGCAGCTTGGGAAGCGGTTCTAGCTCCTACGAGCAGTACTTC
size: NA; V: TRBV19; J: TRBJ1-2; D: NA; CDR3: CASSNLNYGYTF; DNA: TGTGCCAGTAGTAACTTAAACTATGGCTACACCTTC
size: NA; V: TRBV5-1; J: TRBJ1-2; D: NA; CDR3: CASSLTRGEVGYTF; DNA: TGCGCCAGCAGCTTAACCAGGGGCGAGGTTGGCTACACCTTC
size: NA; V: TRBV6-5; J: TRBJ1-2; D: NA; CDR3: CASSQTYLGDGYTF; DNA: TGTGCCAGCAGCCAGACATACCTCGGCGATGGCTACACCTTC
size: NA; V: TRBV18; J: TRBJ1-5; D: TRBD1; CDR3: CASTGTGAHQPQHF; DNA: TGTGCCAGCACCGGGACAGGGGCTCATCAGCCCCAGCATTTT
size: NA; V: TRBV21-1; J: TRBJ2-1; D: NA; CDR3: CASSTPLLAGPDNEQFF; DNA: TGTGCCAGCAGCACCCCCTTACTAGCGGGACCTGACAATGAGCAGTTCTTC
size: NA; V: TRBV9; J: TRBJ2-3; D: NA; CDR3: CASSVEDGIPQYF; DNA: TGTGCCAGCAGCGTAGAGGACGGGATCCCGCAGTATTTT
size: few; V: TRBV4-3; J: TRBJ2-7; D: TRBD1; CDR3: CASSQATGNSYEQYF; DNA: TGCGCCAGCAGCCAAGCGACAGGGAACTCCTACGAGCAGTACTTC
size: NA; V: TRBV12-5; J: TRBJ2-5; D: NA; CDR3: CASGPGGGIQETQYF; DNA: TGTGCTAGTGGCCCCGGAGGCGGGATCCAAGAGACCCAGTACTTC
size: NA; V: TRBV27; J: TRBJ1-1; D: NA; CDR3: CASSLSRGGTEAFF; DNA: TGTGCCAGCAGTTTATCAAGAGGGGGCACTGAAGCTTTCTTT
size: few; V: TRBV5-6; J: TRBJ1-2; D: NA; CDR3: CASSFVGRGGYTF; DNA: TGTGCCAGCAGCTTTGTGGGGCGAGGAGGCTACACCTTC
size: NA; V: TRBV4-1; J: TRBJ2-3; D: TRBD2; CDR3: CASSQDTSGGADTQYF; DNA: TGCGCCAGCAGCCAAGACACTAGCGGGGGTGCAGATACGCAGTATTTT
size: once; V: TRBV18; J: TRBJ1-2; D: NA; CDR3: CASSPGSSGAGYGYTF; DNA: TGTGCCAGCTCACCGGGTTCGTCAGGGGCGGGCTATGGCTACACCTTC
size: NA; V: TRBV6-1; J: TRBJ2-1; D: TRBD2; CDR3: CASSEASSGGYNEQFF; DNA: TGTGCCAGCAGTGAAGCCTCTAGCGGGGGTTACAATGAGCAGTTCTTC
size: NA; V: TRBV7-2; J: TRBJ2-3; D: NA; CDR3: CASSLRRAWTDTQYF; DNA: TGTGCCAGCAGCTTGAGGAGGGCCTGGACAGATACGCAGTATTTT
size: NA; V: TRBV4-1; J: TRBJ2-7; D: NA; CDR3: CASSQVEGGLYEQYF; DNA: TGCGCCAGCAGCCAAGTTGAAGGGGGTCTCTACGAGCAGTACTTC
size: NA; V: TRBV11-2; J: TRBJ1-3; D: NA; CDR3: CASSLDPGSGNTIYF; DNA: TGTGCCAGCAGCTTAGATCCCGGCTCTGGAAACACCATATATTTT